The 17 T cell receptor beta chains presented below share a single source sample, sequenced in a study of cytomegalovirus exposure and HLA in healthy donors (dated 2017 in TCRdb). Libraries were built with the immunoSEQ multiplex PCR assay. For the multiplex PCR, a mixture combining 60 forward primers for TCR Vbeta segments and 13 reverse primers for TCR Jbeta segments was used. TCRdb re-hosts the immuneACCESS table, in-frame sequences only. Its copies lack some clones; in the studies checked, an unresolved V gene accounts for under half of them, and the cause for the rest is not known. The sample includes 280,000 or so clones, with around nine tenths observed a single time. Roughly 2.3% of the sample rests with the top ten. Sequenced sample: PBMCs. The receptor set was obtained from a woman between 18 and 29 years old in good health and CMV-seronegative.

This sequence joins TRBV19 and TRBJ2-6, with no clear D. This CDR3 region has 15 residues. In germline, CDR1 is LNHDA, CDR2 SQIVND (reference sequence). The V gene lost 6 bases and the J gene lost 0 bases, with 9 bases spanning the gap. CDR3 sequence (DNA): TGTGCCAGTAGCCTACTTGACTCTGGGGCCAACGTCCTGACTTTC. It yields the protein CASSLLDSGANVLTF.

The CDR3 coding sequence is TGCAGCGTCGGTACAGGGAACGAGCAGTACTTC. The encoded protein is CSVGTGNEQYF. The chain joins TRBV29-1 to TRBJ2-7; weak D call: TRBD1 (6 bases). Germline V gives CDR1 SQVTM, CDR2 ANQGSEA. Deletions cut 6 bases from V and 5 bases from J, with 11 bases between. CDR3 size: 11 residues.

The CDR3 sequence: CASSQVWAGGITDTQYF. The CDR3 DNA follows: TGCGCCAGCAGCCAAGTTTGGGCGGGGGGGATCACAGATACGCAGTATTTT. This rearrangement joins TRBV4-1 to TRBJ2-3; 9 nucleotides match TRBD2. Germline V lookup: CDR1 MGHRA, CDR2 YSYEKL. The CDR3 runs 17 residues. The trim removed 1 base at V and 2 bases at J, leaving 7 bases unmatched.

This clone came up once. This rearrangement joins TRBV5-1 to TRBJ2-7, with 8 bases fitting TRBD2. Germline CDR1 reads SGHRS; CDR2 reads YFSETQ. Unmatched junction bases numbered 12, after V lost 4 bases and J lost 3 bases. CDR3 size: 16 residues. CDR3 coding DNA: TGCGCCAGCAGCCCCGGGACTAGTGGGCTTAGCTACGAGCAGTACTTC. Its translation: CASSPGTSGLSYEQYF. Using reference TRBV5-1 and TRBJ2-7 for the parts outside the CDR3, the full variable domain is KAGVTQTPRYLIKTRGQQVTLSCSPISGHRSVSWYQQTPGQGLQFLFEYFSETQRNKGNFPGRFSGRQFSNSRSEMNVSTLELGDSALYLCASSPGTSGLSYEQYFGPGTRLTVT.

This chain joins TRBV5-1 and TRBJ1-1, with D unclear. The CDR3 totals 13 residues. Germline-derived CDR1 and CDR2 are SGHRS and YFSETQ. V was clipped by 0 bases and J by 4 bases, with 7 bases between them. Here the CDR3 DNA reads TGCGCCAGCAGCTTGGCCGGGAGCACTGAAGCTTTCTTT. Translated, it gives CASSLAGSTEAFF.

The gene calls are TRBV9 and TRBJ2-3, with D maybe TRBD1 (5 bases). The germline V gene encodes CDR1 SGDLS and CDR2 YYNGEE. Trimming took off 0 bases at V and 6 bases at J, with 11 bases between the two ends. This CDR3 is built from 14 residues. CDR3 residues: CASSVERGVDTQYF. The CDR3 nucleotides are TGTGCCAGCAGCGTAGAAAGGGGTGTGGATACGCAGTATTTT.

The V call is TRBV2, the J call TRBJ1-5; D perhaps matches TRBD1 (5 bases). The CDR3 has 15 residues. V shed 0 bases and J shed 3 bases, with 9 bases lying between them. CDR1 is SNHLY, CDR2 FYNNEI, per germline. CDR3 residues: CASSEAAGPNQPQHF. CDR3 DNA sequence: TGTGCCAGCAGTGAAGCTGCGGGGCCCAATCAGCCCCAGCATTTT.

The chain joins TRBV19 to TRBJ1-1, with a possible D match to TRBD1 (5 bases). This CDR3 region has 15 residues. Per the germline V gene, CDR1 is LNHDA and CDR2 is SQIVND (reference sequence). Trimming pared 7 bases from V and 1 base from J, leaving 16 bases between. The chain's CDR3 is CASTLRRDGNTEAFF. CDR3 nucleotides: TGTGCCAGTACTCTGAGGCGGGACGGGAACACTGAAGCTTTCTTT. Filled out from reference TRBV19 and TRBJ1-1, the complete variable domain reads DGGITQSPKYLFRKEGQNVTLSCEQNLNHDAMYWYRQDPGQGLRLIYYSQIVNDFQKGDIAEGYSVSREKKESFPLTVTSAQKNPTAFYLCASTLRRDGNTEAFFGQGTRLTVV.

For the CDR3, the DNA is TGCGCCAGCAGCCAAGATAGGACAGGGACCTCTGGAAACACCATATATTTT. It specifies CASSQDRTGTSGNTIYF. The chain recombines TRBV4-1 with TRBJ1-3, with 8 bases fitting TRBD1. Losses at the gene ends were 0 bases for V and 0 bases for J; bases not matched to a gene: 4. Looked up from germline, CDR1 is MGHRA and CDR2 is YSYEKL. The CDR3 is 17 residues long.

This clone was recorded once. The junction shows a germline mismatch at one end, possibly a read error. The genes are TRBV7-7 and TRBJ2-3, with 7 bases matching TRBD1. The germline gives CDR1 SSHAT, CDR2 FNYEAQ (reference sequence). The CDR3 is made up of 18 amino acids. The CDR3 DNA sequence: TGTGCTAGCAGCTTTCTACCACCTCGACAGGGCGGCACAGATACGCAGTATTTT. Translation gives CASSFLPPRQGGTDTQYF.

Turning to this clone: Other DNA sequences in this specimen translate into the identical CDR3. The chain carries TRBV9 and TRBJ2-2; D possibly corresponds to TRBD2 (6 bases). Trimming removed 0 bases at V and 6 bases at J, with 6 bases between. CDR3 length: 13 residues. CDR1 is SGDLS and CDR2 is YYNGEE in the germline V gene. Here the CDR3 DNA reads TGTGCCAGCAGCGTAGGGGGGGCCGGGGAGCTGTTTTTT. It translates to CASSVGGAGELFF.

This clone was observed a single time. Sequence at one end of the junction differs from germline and may be a read error. The identical CDR3 is also encoded by other nucleotide sequences in the sample. This rearrangement joins TRBV15 to TRBJ2-2, with TRBD1 matching over 7 bases. The germline V gene has CDR1 LNHNV and CDR2 YYDKDF (reference sequence). This CDR3 has 18 residues. In nucleotides, the CDR3 is TGTGCCACCAGTAGAGATAGGTTCCCTCGACAGGGTACCGGGGAGCTGTTTTTT. This sequence encodes CATSRDRFPRQGTGELFF.

In the case of this clone: One end of the junction does not line up with germline, which may come from a read error. The rearrangement uses TRBV6-5 and TRBJ1-5, with TRBD1 matching 8 bases. The CDR3 length is 14 residues. From germline, CDR1 is MNHEY and CDR2 SVGAGI. The CDR3 region is CAGSYQTGDQPQHF. Here the CDR3 DNA reads TGTGCCGGCAGTTACCAGACAGGGGACCAGCCCCAGCATTTT.

The chain is built from TRBV27 and TRBJ1-3, with a tentative D call TRBD1 (6 bases). The V end lost 5 bases, the J end lost 4 bases, and 15 bases lay between the germline ends. This CDR3 contains 15 residues. Germline V gene data show CDR1 as MNHEY and CDR2 as SMNVEV (reference sequence). In nucleotides, the CDR3 is TGTGCCAGCAGTCCGGACAGCCCGTCCGGAAACACCATATATTTT. Translation: CASSPDSPSGNTIYF.

A remark on this clone: In the same sample, other DNA sequences code for this CDR3. This chain links TRBV10-3 with TRBJ1-2; a possible D gene is TRBD1 (6 bases). Trimming took off 3 bases at V and 4 bases at J, with 6 bases between the two ends. Germline CDR1 ENHRY, CDR2 SYGVKD. The CDR3 extends over 12 amino acids. As DNA, the CDR3 is TGTGCCATCAGTGAAGGGGGCTATGGCTACACCTTC. As protein: CAISEGGYGYTF.

This chain connects TRBV5-1 to TRBJ1-1, with 7 bases that match TRBD1. V trimming: 4 bases; J trimming: 2 bases; junction bases outside the gene matches: 8. CDR3 length: 15 residues. Germline V gives CDR1 SGHRS, CDR2 YFSETQ. The CDR3 DNA is TGCGCCAGCAGCCCGACAGGGCTGTCAAACACTGAAGCTTTCTTT. This codes for CASSPTGLSNTEAFF.

V usage is TRBV4-1 and J usage is TRBJ1-5; TRBD1 might be the D (6 bases). The CDR3 length is 15 residues. The germline gives CDR1 MGHRA, CDR2 YSYEKL. The ends were cut back, 1 base at V and 4 bases at J, with 11 bases in the middle. As DNA, the CDR3 is TGCGCCAGCAGCCAAGCAATACAGGGTAATCAGCCCCAGCATTTT. Protein sequence: CASSQAIQGNQPQHF.